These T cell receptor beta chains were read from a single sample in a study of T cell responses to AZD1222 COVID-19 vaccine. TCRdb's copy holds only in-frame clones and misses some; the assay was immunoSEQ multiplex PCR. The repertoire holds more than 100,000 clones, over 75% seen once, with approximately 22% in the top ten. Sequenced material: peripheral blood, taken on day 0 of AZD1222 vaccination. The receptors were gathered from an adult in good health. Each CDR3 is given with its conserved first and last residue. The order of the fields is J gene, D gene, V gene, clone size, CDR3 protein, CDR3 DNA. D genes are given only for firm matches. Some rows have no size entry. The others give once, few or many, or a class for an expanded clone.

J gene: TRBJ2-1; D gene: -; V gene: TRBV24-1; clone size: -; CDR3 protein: CATSEGSHNEQFF; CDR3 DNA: TGTGCCACCAGTGAAGGCAGCCACAATGAGCAGTTCTTC
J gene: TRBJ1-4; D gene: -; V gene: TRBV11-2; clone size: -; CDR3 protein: CASSYEVVPNEKLFF; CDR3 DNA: TGTGCCAGCAGCTACGAGGTGGTACCTAATGAAAAACTGTTTTTT
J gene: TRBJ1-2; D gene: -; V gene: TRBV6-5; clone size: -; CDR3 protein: CASSTYQKGYGYTF; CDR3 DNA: TGTGCCAGCAGTACGTATCAGAAAGGCTATGGCTACACCTTC
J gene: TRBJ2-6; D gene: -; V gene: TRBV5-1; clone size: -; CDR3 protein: CASSFSLSGANVLTF; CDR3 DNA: TGCGCCAGCAGCTTCTCACTCTCTGGGGCCAACGTCCTGACTTTC
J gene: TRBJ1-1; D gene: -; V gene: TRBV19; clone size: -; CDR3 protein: CASSPGTAIMNTEAFF; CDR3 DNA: TGTGCCAGTAGTCCCGGGACCGCAATTATGAACACTGAAGCTTTCTTT
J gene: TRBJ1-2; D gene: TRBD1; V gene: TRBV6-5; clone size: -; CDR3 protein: CASRRTGGHGYTF; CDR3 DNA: TGTGCCAGCAGAAGGACAGGGGGTCATGGCTACACCTTC
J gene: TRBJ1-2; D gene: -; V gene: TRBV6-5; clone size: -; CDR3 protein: CASSYSGRNYGYTF; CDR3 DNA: TGTGCCAGCAGTTACTCGGGTCGGAACTATGGCTACACCTTC
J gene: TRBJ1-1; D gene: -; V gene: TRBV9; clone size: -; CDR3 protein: CASSVAAMNTEAFF; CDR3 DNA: TGTGCCAGCAGCGTAGCGGCCATGAACACTGAAGCTTTCTTT
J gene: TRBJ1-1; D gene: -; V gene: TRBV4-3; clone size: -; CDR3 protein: CASSQAAENTEAFF; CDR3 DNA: TGCGCCAGCAGCCAAGCGGCGGAGAACACTGAAGCTTTCTTT
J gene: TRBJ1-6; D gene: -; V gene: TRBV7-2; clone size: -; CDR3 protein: CASSPPVDRTPLHF; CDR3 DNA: TGTGCCAGCAGCCCACCGGTCGATAGGACACCCCTCCACTTT
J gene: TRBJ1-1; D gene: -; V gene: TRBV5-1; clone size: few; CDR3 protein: CASSSGEEEAFF; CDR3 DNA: TGCGCCAGCAGCTCAGGGGAAGAGGAAGCTTTCTTT
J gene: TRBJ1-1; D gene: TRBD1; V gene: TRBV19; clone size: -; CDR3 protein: CASSRTTGGGVNTEAFF; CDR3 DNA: TGTGCCAGTAGCAGGACTACAGGGGGTGGTGTGAACACTGAAGCTTTCTTT
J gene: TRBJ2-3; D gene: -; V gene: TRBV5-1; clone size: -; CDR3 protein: CASSLMDSRTDTQYF; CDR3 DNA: TGCGCCAGCAGCTTAATGGACAGCCGCACAGATACGCAGTATTTT
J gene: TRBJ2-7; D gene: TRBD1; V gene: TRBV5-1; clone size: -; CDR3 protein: CASSYDREGSEQYF; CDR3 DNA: TGCGCCAGCAGCTATGACAGGGAAGGATCCGAGCAGTACTTC
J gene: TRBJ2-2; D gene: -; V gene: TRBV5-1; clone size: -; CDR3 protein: CASSLVATGELFF; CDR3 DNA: TGCGCCAGCAGCTTGGTAGCGACCGGGGAGCTGTTTTTT
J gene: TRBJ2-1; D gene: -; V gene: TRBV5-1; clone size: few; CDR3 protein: CASSTGPPANEQFF; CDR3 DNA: TGCGCCAGCAGCACGGGACCTCCCGCCAATGAGCAGTTCTTC
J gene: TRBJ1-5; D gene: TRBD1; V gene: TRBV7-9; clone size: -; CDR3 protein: CASTGGTGNQPQHF; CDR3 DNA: TGTGCCAGCACCGGGGGGACAGGGAATCAGCCCCAGCATTTT